One and the same sample provided the 12 T cell receptor beta chains below, sequenced in a study of blood T cell repertoires in COVID-19. Profiling relied on immunoSEQ multiplex PCR, and the TCRdb table lists in-frame clones only, not all of them. The sample records 350,000 to 450,000 clones, around nine tenths being singletons. Sequenced input: peripheral blood. The receptors here all came from a human donor in a cohort sampled during active COVID-19.

This clone appeared a single time. This chain uses TRBV5-1 with TRBJ1-2; D is ambiguous. CDR1 and CDR2 (germline): SGHRS, YFSETQ. The CDR3 has 14 residues. V was clipped by 3 bases and J by 7 bases, with 16 bases between them. CDR3 in DNA: TGCGCCAGCAGCTCTTTTGGTCAAGGAGCTGGCTACACCTTC. It specifies CASSSFGQGAGYTF.

CDR3 residues: CASSRQGAGANVLTF. CDR3 in DNA: TGTGCCAGCAGCCGACAGGGTGCTGGGGCCAACGTCCTGACTTTC. The chain links TRBV7-8 to TRBJ2-6; the match to TRBD1 covers 7 bases. Per the germline V gene, CDR1 is SGHVS and CDR2 is FQNEAQ. With V trimmed by 5 bases and J by 2 bases, 3 bases remained unmatched. The CDR3 extends over 15 amino acids.

V usage is TRBV6-6 and J usage is TRBJ2-3; 7 positions match TRBD1. The germline V gene encodes CDR1 MNHNY and CDR2 SVGAGI (reference sequence). Germline trimming cut 6 bases from V and 7 bases from J; bases unmatched to any gene: 13. The CDR3 runs 15 residues. The CDR3 here is CASSLGTARANTQYF. The CDR3 DNA follows: TGTGCCAGCAGCCTCGGGACAGCCCGAGCAAATACGCAGTATTTT.

This clone was counted between two and nine times. The rearrangement links TRBV3-1 (or the pseudogene TRBV3-2) to TRBJ2-5; 14 nucleotides agree with TRBD2. Per germline, CDR1 LGHDT and CDR2 YNNKEL (reference sequence). J gave up 9 bases and V 0 bases, and 18 bases lay outside the gene matches. CDR3 length: 20 amino acids. In DNA form, the CDR3 reads TGTGCCAGCAGCCAAGAAAAGGCCACCGGGACTAGCGGGAGCATAGGGGCCCAGTACTTC. Its translation: CASSQEKATGTSGSIGAQYF.

J is TRBJ1-6 and V is TRBV6-5, with unresolved D. The CDR3 runs 15 residues. The germline gives CDR1 MNHEY, CDR2 SVGAGI. V gave up 6 bases and J gave up 2 bases, with 11 bases separating them. Here the CDR3 reads CASSSIRPYNSPLHF. DNA of the CDR3: TGTGCCAGCAGCTCTATTCGTCCCTATAATTCACCCCTCCACTTT.

The V gene is TRBV5-6, the J gene TRBJ2-1, with 13 bases aligning to TRBD2. Germline V gene data show CDR1 as SGHDT and CDR2 as YYEEEE. The CDR3 runs 15 residues. Trimming removed 4 bases from V and 7 bases from J; junction bases left unmatched: 5. CDR3 nucleotide sequence: TGTGCCAGCAGCCTACTAGCGGGAGGGCCAAATGAGCAGTTCTTC. The encoded protein is CASSLLAGGPNEQFF.

The V call is TRBV28, the J call TRBJ1-1, with 9 bases identical to TRBD1. The J segment lost 4 bases and the V segment lost 8 bases, leaving 5 bases of the junction unmatched. The CDR3 extends over 13 amino acids. Per germline, CDR1 MDHEN and CDR2 SYDVKM. CDR3 coding DNA: TGTGCCAGCGCGACAGGGGGGAGCACTGAAGCTTTCTTT. Residues: CASATGGSTEAFF.

This sequence joins TRBV6-5 and TRBJ2-7, with TRBD1 identical over 11 bases. The J segment lost 5 bases and the V segment lost 5 bases, leaving 8 bases of the junction unmatched. CDR3 length: 15 residues. Germline V CDR1 and CDR2: MNHEY, SVGAGI. The CDR3 here is CASSHRTGGKNEQYF. In DNA form, the CDR3 reads TGTGCCAGCAGTCACAGGACAGGGGGCAAAAACGAGCAGTACTTC.

V usage is TRBV28 and J usage is TRBJ2-7; D unresolved. Germline V lookup: CDR1 MDHEN, CDR2 SYDVKM. The V gene lost 3 bases and the J gene lost 5 bases, with 17 bases spanning the gap. The CDR3 runs to 15 residues. The CDR3 nucleotides are TGTGCCAGCAGTTTCTTAAGCGTCGAACACCACGAGCAGTACTTC. Translation: CASSFLSVEHHEQYF.

This rearrangement joins TRBV5-5 to TRBJ2-5, with D maybe TRBD1 (6 bases). Trimming stripped 2 bases from V and 6 bases from J, with 14 bases between. This CDR3 has 14 residues. CDR1 is SGHKS, CDR2 YYEKEE, per germline (reference sequence). This chain's CDR3 is CASSLTGMAQTQYF. The CDR3 DNA reads TGTGCCAGCAGCTTAACAGGGATGGCACAGACCCAGTACTTC.

This clone was detected only once. V is TRBV13 and J is TRBJ2-3; 7 bases line up with TRBD2. Germline trimming cut 5 bases from V and 1 base from J; bases unmatched to any gene: 6. Per germline, CDR1 PRHDT and CDR2 FYEKMQ (reference sequence). The CDR3 contains 15 residues. CDR3 bases: TGTGCCAGCAGCGCCCGGGAGGACCGCACAGATACGCAGTATTTT. Its translation: CASSAREDRTDTQYF.

The genes are TRBV28 and TRBJ2-7; 8 bases match TRBD1. The germline gives CDR1 MDHEN, CDR2 SYDVKM. The V and J ends lost 6 bases and 5 bases, in that order; junction bases with no gene match: 12. The CDR3 sequence is 15 residues long. The CDR3 nucleotides are TGTGCCAGCAGCCCGAGCAGGGGGCTTAGAGACGAGCAGTACTTC. Amino acid sequence: CASSPSRGLRDEQYF. Full variable domain (remainder filled in from reference TRBV28 and TRBJ2-7): DVKVTQSSRYLVKRTGEKVFLECVQDMDHENMFWYRQDPGLGLRLIYFSYDVKMKEKGDIPEGYSVSREKKERFSLILESASTNQTSMYLCASSPSRGLRDEQYFGPGTRLTVT.